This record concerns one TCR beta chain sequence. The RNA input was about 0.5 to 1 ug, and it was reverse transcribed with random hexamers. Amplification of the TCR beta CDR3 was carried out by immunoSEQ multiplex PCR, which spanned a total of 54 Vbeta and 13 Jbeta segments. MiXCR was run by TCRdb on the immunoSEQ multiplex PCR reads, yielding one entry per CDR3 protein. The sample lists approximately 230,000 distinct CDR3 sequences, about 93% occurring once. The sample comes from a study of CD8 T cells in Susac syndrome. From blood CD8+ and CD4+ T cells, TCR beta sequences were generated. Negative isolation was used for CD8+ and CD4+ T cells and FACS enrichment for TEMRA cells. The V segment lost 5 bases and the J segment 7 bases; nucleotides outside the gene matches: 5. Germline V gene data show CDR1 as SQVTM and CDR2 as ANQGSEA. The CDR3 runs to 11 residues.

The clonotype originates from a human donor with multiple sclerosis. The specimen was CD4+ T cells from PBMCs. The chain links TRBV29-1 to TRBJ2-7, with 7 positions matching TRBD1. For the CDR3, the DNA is TGCAGCGTTTCGACAGGGTGGGAGCAGTACTTC. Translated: CSVSTGWEQYF.